This T cell receptor beta chain was sequenced for a study of cytomegalovirus exposure and HLA in healthy donors. Primers: 60 Vbeta forward and 13 Jbeta reverse. Repertoires were generated with immunoSEQ multiplex PCR, while TCRdb's copy carries only in-frame clones and drops some. This table holds 100,000 to 150,000 clones, under 90% found once. Study-wide results and caveats: The investigators catalogued under 200 TCR beta chains as cytomegalovirus-associated. The classifier reportedly diagnosed cytomegalovirus status with high sensitivity and specificity. Later analysis showed TCR association rates varying by HLA locus, highest for DRB1 and lowest for HLA-C.

Germline CDR1 SGHTA, CDR2 FQGNSA. V lost 5 bases to trimming and J lost 11 bases; unmatched junction nucleotides: 6. The CDR3 spans 12 residues. A note on this clone: Its antigen is still unknown.

Sequencing was carried out using PBMCs. This sequence joins TRBV7-2 and TRBJ2-4, with 7 bases matching TRBD2. The sequence was collected from a woman in her thirties or forties in good health and CMV-seronegative. Written as DNA, the CDR3 is TGTGCCAGCAGCGGAAGCGGGAAGGTTCAGTACTTC. Encoded protein: CASSGSGKVQYF.